A selection of T cell receptor beta chains follows, all from one sample in a study of long-term antiretroviral therapy in people with HIV. Method: immunoSEQ multiplex PCR; TCRdb's copy keeps in-frame clones and lacks some. The table shows over 40,000 clones, with roughly 93% occurring only once. Sample: unsorted PBMCs, taken roughly 9.4 years after starting antiretroviral therapy. These receptors all come from a young man with HIV. Both conserved end residues are part of each CDR3. The order of the fields is CDR3 length, clone size, J gene, V gene, D gene, CDR3 protein, CDR3 DNA. A D gene is named only where the DNA matches it firmly. Clone size is given for some rows only: seen once, a few or many times, or a class if the clone is expanded.

cdr3_length: 13; clone_size: NA; j_call: TRBJ1-5; v_call: TRBV11-2; d_call: NA; cdr3_aa: CASSLVENQPQHF; cdr3_nt: TGTGCCAGCAGCTTAGTAGAGAATCAGCCCCAGCATTTT
cdr3_length: 15; clone_size: NA; j_call: TRBJ2-3; v_call: TRBV6-5; d_call: NA; cdr3_aa: CASSYSGSGTDTQYF; cdr3_nt: TGTGCCAGCAGTTACTCCGGAAGTGGCACAGATACGCAGTATTTT
cdr3_length: 20; clone_size: NA; j_call: TRBJ2-6; v_call: TRBV5-1; d_call: TRBD1; cdr3_aa: CASSLRAKQGAISGANVLTF; cdr3_nt: TGCGCCAGCAGCCTCCGAGCTAAACAGGGGGCGATCTCTGGGGCCAACGTCCTGACTTTC
cdr3_length: 14; clone_size: few; j_call: TRBJ1-6; v_call: TRBV5-4; d_call: NA; cdr3_aa: CASSLNFANSPLHF; cdr3_nt: TGTGCCAGCAGCTTGAATTTCGCTAATTCACCCCTCCACTTT
cdr3_length: 16; clone_size: NA; j_call: TRBJ1-4; v_call: TRBV28; d_call: NA; cdr3_aa: CASSPLNERFGEKLFF; cdr3_nt: TGTGCCAGCAGTCCCCTAAACGAGCGGTTTGGGGAAAAACTGTTTTTT
cdr3_length: 16; clone_size: NA; j_call: TRBJ2-2; v_call: TRBV7-2; d_call: NA; cdr3_aa: CASSQNGPANTGELFF; cdr3_nt: TGTGCCAGCAGTCAGAACGGGCCCGCGAACACCGGGGAGCTGTTTTTT
cdr3_length: 12; clone_size: NA; j_call: TRBJ1-4; v_call: TRBV28; d_call: NA; cdr3_aa: CASSRTREKLFF; cdr3_nt: TGTGCCAGCAGCCGGACACGTGAAAAACTGTTTTTT
cdr3_length: 15; clone_size: NA; j_call: TRBJ1-1; v_call: TRBV4-1; d_call: TRBD1; cdr3_aa: CASSQADRGLYTPFF; cdr3_nt: TGCGCCAGCAGCCAAGCGGACAGGGGGCTGTATACTCCCTTCTTT
cdr3_length: 15; clone_size: NA; j_call: TRBJ2-7; v_call: TRBV4-1; d_call: NA; cdr3_aa: CASSPPLGGPNEQYF; cdr3_nt: TGCGCCAGCAGCCCACCCTTAGGGGGGCCCAACGAGCAGTACTTC
cdr3_length: 16; clone_size: NA; j_call: TRBJ2-1; v_call: TRBV5-1; d_call: TRBD1; cdr3_aa: CASSLGQGAGGGEQFF; cdr3_nt: TGCGCCAGCAGCTTGGGTCAGGGGGCTGGTGGGGGTGAGCAGTTCTTC
cdr3_length: 11; clone_size: NA; j_call: TRBJ2-7; v_call: TRBV7-8; d_call: NA; cdr3_aa: CASSLSQEQYF; cdr3_nt: TGTGCCAGCAGCTTATCCCAGGAGCAGTACTTC
cdr3_length: 13; clone_size: NA; j_call: TRBJ2-7; v_call: TRBV2; d_call: TRBD1; cdr3_aa: CAQKGTGLYEQYF; cdr3_nt: TGTGCCCAAAAAGGGACAGGGCTTTACGAGCAGTACTTC
cdr3_length: 10; clone_size: NA; j_call: TRBJ1-1; v_call: TRBV11-2; d_call: NA; cdr3_aa: CASSVGEAFF; cdr3_nt: TGTGCCAGCAGCGTCGGCGAAGCTTTCTTT
cdr3_length: 15; clone_size: NA; j_call: TRBJ2-2; v_call: TRBV27; d_call: NA; cdr3_aa: CASSFSPPNTGELFF; cdr3_nt: TGTGCCAGCAGTTTTAGCCCGCCGAACACCGGGGAGCTGTTTTTT
cdr3_length: 16; clone_size: NA; j_call: TRBJ2-5; v_call: TRBV5-1; d_call: TRBD2; cdr3_aa: CASSPGLAGGQETQYF; cdr3_nt: TGCGCCAGCAGCCCCGGACTAGCGGGGGGCCAAGAGACCCAGTACTTC
cdr3_length: 14; clone_size: NA; j_call: TRBJ2-1; v_call: TRBV7-6; d_call: TRBD2; cdr3_aa: CASSSPGGYNEQFF; cdr3_nt: TGTGCCAGCAGCTCCCCGGGGGGCTACAATGAGCAGTTCTTC
cdr3_length: 15; clone_size: NA; j_call: TRBJ2-3; v_call: TRBV5-1; d_call: TRBD1; cdr3_aa: CASSWGTDLTDTQYF; cdr3_nt: TGCGCCAGCAGCTGGGGGACAGACTTAACAGATACGCAGTATTTT
cdr3_length: 16; clone_size: NA; j_call: TRBJ1-6; v_call: TRBV5-1; d_call: TRBD1; cdr3_aa: CASTFSPGQGYSPLHF; cdr3_nt: TGCGCCAGCACGTTCTCTCCGGGACAGGGATATTCACCCCTCCACTTT